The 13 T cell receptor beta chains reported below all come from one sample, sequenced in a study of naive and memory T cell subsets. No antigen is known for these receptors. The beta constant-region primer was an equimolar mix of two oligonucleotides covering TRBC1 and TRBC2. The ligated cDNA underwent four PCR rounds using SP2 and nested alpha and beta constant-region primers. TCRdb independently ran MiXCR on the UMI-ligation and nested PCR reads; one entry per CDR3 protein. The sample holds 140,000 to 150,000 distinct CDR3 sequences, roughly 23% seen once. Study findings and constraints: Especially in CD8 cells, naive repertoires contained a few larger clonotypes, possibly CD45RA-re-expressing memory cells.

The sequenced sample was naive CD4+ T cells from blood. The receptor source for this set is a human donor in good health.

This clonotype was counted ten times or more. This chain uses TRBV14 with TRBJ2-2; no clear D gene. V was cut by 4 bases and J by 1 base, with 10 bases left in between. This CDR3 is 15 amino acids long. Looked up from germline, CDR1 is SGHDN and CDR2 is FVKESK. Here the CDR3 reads CASSPFGRNTGELFF. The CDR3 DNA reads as TGTGCCAGCAGCCCCTTCGGACGGAACACCGGGGAGCTGTTTTTT.

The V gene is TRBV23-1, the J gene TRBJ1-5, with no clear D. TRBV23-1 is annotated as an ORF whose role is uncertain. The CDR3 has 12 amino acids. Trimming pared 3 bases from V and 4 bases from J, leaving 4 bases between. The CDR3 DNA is TGCGCCAGCAGTCACGGGAATCAGCCCCAGCATTTT. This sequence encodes CASSHGNQPQHF.

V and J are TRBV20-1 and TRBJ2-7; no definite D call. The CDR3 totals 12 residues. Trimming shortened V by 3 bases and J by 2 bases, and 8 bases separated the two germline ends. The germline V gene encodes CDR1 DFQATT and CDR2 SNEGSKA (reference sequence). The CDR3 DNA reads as TGCAGTGCTAGGCAGGCCCCCTACGAGCAGTACTTC. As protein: CSARQAPYEQYF.

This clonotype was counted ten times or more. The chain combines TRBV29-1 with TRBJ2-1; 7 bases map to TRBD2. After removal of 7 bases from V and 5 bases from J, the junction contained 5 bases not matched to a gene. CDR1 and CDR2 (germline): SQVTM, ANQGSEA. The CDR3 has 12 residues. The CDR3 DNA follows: TGCAGCGGTCTAGCGGAAAACAATGAGCAGTTCTTC. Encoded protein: CSGLAENNEQFF.

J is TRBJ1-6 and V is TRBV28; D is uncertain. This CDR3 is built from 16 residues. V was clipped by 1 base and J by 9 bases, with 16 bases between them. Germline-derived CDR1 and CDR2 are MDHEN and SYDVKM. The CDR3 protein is CASSLLSSRPGSPLHF. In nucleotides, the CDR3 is TGTGCCAGCAGTTTATTATCGTCCAGGCCGGGTTCACCCCTCCACTTT. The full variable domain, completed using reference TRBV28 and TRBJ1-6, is DVKVTQSSRYLVKRTGEKVFLECVQDMDHENMFWYRQDPGLGLRLIYFSYDVKMKEKGDIPEGYSVSREKKERFSLILESASTNQTSMYLCASSLLSSRPGSPLHFGNGTRLTVT.

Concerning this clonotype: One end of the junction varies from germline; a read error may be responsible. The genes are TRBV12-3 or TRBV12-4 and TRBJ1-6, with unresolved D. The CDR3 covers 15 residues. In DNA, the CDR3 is TGTGCCAGCAGTTTACTGAACTCCTATAATTCACCCCCCCACTTT. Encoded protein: CASSLLNSYNSPPHF.

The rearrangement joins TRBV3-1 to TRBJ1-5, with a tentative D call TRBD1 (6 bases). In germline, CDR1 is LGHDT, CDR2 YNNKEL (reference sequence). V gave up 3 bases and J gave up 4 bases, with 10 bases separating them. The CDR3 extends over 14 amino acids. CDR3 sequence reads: CASSQRQENQPQHF. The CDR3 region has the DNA TGTGCCAGCAGCCAGAGACAGGAGAATCAGCCCCAGCATTTT.

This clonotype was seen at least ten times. Here the CDR3 reads CASSRDSNTGELFF. Here the CDR3 DNA reads TGTGCCAGCAGCAGGGACTCAAACACCGGGGAGCTGTTTTTT. The chain carries TRBV3-1 and TRBJ2-2, with D tentatively TRBD2 (6 bases). The CDR3 sequence is 14 residues long. V was cut by 5 bases and J by 2 bases, with 9 bases left in between. Germline V CDR1 and CDR2: LGHDT, YNNKEL (reference sequence).

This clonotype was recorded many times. The CDR3 loop reads CSARAASADTQYF. DNA of the CDR3: TGCAGTGCCCGGGCGGCTTCAGCAGATACGCAGTATTTT. The gene calls are TRBV20-1 and TRBJ2-3; no reliable D call. The V gene's germline CDR1 is DFQATT and CDR2 SNEGSKA (reference sequence). The CDR3 runs to 13 residues. Trimming removed 6 bases at V and 4 bases at J, with 14 bases between.

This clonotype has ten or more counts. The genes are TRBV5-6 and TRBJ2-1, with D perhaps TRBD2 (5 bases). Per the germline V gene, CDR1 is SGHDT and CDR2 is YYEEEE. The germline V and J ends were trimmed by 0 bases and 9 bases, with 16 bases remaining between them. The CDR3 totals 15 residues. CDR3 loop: CASSLGVGIVGEQFF. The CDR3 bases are TGTGCCAGCAGCTTGGGGGTCGGGATTGTTGGTGAGCAGTTCTTC.

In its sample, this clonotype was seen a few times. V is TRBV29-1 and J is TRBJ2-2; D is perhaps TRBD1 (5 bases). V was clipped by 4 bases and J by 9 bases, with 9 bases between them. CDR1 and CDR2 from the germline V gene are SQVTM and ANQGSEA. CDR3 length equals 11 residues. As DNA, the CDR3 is TGCAGCGTTGTCGTGGGGCGGGAGCTGTTTTTT. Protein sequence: CSVVVGRELFF.

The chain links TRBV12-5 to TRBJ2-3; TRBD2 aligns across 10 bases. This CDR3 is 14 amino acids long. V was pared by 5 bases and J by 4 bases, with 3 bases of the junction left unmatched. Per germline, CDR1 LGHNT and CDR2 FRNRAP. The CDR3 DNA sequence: TGTGCTAGTGGTCTTAGCGGGAGGCCAGATACGCAGTATTTT. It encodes CASGLSGRPDTQYF.

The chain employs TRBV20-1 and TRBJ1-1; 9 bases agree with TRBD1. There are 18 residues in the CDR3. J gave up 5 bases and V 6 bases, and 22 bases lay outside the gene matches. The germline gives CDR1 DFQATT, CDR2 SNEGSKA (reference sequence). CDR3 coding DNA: TGCAGTGCGGCGGGGTACCGAGTGGGACAGGGTTTGGGAACTGAAGCTTTCTTT. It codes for CSAAGYRVGQGLGTEAFF.